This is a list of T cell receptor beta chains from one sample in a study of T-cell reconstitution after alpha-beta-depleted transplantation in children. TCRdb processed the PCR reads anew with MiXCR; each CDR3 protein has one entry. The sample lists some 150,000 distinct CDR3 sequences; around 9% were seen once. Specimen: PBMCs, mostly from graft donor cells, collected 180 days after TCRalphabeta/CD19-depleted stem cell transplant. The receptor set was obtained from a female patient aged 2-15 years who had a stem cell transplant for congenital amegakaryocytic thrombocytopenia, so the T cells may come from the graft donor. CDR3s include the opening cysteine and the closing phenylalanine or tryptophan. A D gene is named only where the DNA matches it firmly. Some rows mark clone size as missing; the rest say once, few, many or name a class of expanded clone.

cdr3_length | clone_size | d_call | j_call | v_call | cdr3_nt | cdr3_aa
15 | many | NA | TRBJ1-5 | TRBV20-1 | TGCAGTGCTAGGTCTGGAGGCCCCAGAAATCAGCCCCAGCATTTT | CSARSGGPRNQPQHF
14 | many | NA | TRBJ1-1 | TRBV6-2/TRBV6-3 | TGTGCCAGCGTCTCGCGGGGCATGAACACTGAAGCTTTCTTT | CASVSRGMNTEAFF
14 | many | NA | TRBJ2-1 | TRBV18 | TGTGCCAGCTCACCACCCCTGGCCTACAATGAGCAGTTCTTC | CASSPPLAYNEQFF
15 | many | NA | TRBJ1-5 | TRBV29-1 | TGCAGCGTTGGAGACGGCTCCCGAGTCAATCAGCCCCAGCATTTT | CSVGDGSRVNQPQHF
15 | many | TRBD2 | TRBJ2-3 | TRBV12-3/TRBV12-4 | TGTGCCAGCAGTTTGACCGGACTAGCCACAGATACGCAGTATTTT | CASSLTGLATDTQYF
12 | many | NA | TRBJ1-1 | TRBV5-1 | TGCGCCAGCAGCTTGGTTGGGGGTGAAGCTTTCTTT | CASSLVGGEAFF
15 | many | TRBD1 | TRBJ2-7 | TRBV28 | TGTGCCAGCAGTCCACGGGACAGGGAAAACTACGAGCAGTACTTC | CASSPRDRENYEQYF
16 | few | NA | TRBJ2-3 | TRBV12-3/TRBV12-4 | TGTGCCAGCGCTCCGCCGGACACGGAGTACACAGATACGCAGTATTTT | CASAPPDTEYTDTQYF
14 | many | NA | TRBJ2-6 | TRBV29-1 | TGCAGCGTTGACGGTGGCCCTGGGGCCAACGTCCTGACTTTC | CSVDGGPGANVLTF
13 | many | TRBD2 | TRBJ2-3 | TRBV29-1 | TGCAGCGTTGTTTCTAGCGGGGGGGGGACGCAGTATTTT | CSVVSSGGGTQYF
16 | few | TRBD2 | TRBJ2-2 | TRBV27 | TGTGCCAGCAGTCCACAGACTAGCAGCAACACCGGGGAGCTGTTTTTT | CASSPQTSSNTGELFF
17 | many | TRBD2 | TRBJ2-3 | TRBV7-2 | TGTGCCAGCAGCTCGCGGAGTAGCGGGGACTCCACAGATACGCAGTATTTT | CASSSRSSGDSTDTQYF
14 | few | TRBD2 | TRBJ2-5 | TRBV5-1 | TGCGCCAGCAGCTCTAGCGGGAGCGAAGAGACCCAGTACTTC | CASSSSGSEETQYF
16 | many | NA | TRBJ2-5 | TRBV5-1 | TGCGCCAGCAGCTTTCTAGTGGCAGGGGAAGGGGAGACCCAGTACTTC | CASSFLVAGEGETQYF
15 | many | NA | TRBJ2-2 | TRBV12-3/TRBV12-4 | TGTGCCAGCAGGGAAATAGATTTGAACACCGGGGAGCTGTTTTTT | CASREIDLNTGELFF
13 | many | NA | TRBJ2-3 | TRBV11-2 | TGTGCCAGCAGTCGGGACCGCACAGATACGCAGTATTTT | CASSRDRTDTQYF
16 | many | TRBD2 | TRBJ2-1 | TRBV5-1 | TGCGCCAGCAGCCCATCAGGGTTAGCGGGGGAATCTGAGCAGTTCTTC | CASSPSGLAGESEQFF
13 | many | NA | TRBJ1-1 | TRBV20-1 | TGCAGTGCTAGCGAAGGGGCGAACACTGAAGCTTTCTTT | CSASEGANTEAFF
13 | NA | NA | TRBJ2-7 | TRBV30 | TGTGCCTGGAGTATGGACAGTACCTACGAGCAGTACTTC | CAWSMDSTYEQYF
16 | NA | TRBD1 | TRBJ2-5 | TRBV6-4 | TGTGCCAGCAGGATGGGGACAGGGCTTACAGGGGAGACCCAGTACTTC | CASRMGTGLTGETQYF
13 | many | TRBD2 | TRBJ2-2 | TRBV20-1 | TGCAGTGCCACTAGCGGGCCGGACGGGGAGCTGTTTTTT | CSATSGPDGELFF
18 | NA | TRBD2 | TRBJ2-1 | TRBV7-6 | TGTGCCAGCAGCCCACCCCTTTGGGATAGCGGGCCTTACAATGAGCAGTTCTTC | CASSPPLWDSGPYNEQFF
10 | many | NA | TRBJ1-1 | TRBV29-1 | TGCAGCGTTGCCAACACTGAAGCTTTCTTT | CSVANTEAFF
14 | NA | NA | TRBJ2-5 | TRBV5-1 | TGCGCCAGCAGCTATCAGGGTGGAGCAGAGACCCAGTACTTC | CASSYQGGAETQYF
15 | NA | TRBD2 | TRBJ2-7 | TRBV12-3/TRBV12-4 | TGTGCCAGCAGTTTGTCGACTAGCGGGGGTTACGAGCAGTACTTC | CASSLSTSGGYEQYF
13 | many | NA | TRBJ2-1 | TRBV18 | TGTGCCAGCTCACCAATTTCTGGTGTTGAGCAGTTCTTC | CASSPISGVEQFF
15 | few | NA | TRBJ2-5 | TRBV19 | TGTGCCAGTACCTTGGACGCTCAGGGTGTGAGGACCCAGTACTTC | CASTLDAQGVRTQYF
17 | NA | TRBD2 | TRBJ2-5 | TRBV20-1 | TGCAGTGCTCGAGGGGGGACTAGCGGGAAGCTCCAAGAGACCCAGTACTTC | CSARGGTSGKLQETQYF
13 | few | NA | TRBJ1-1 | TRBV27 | TGTGCCAGCAGTTTGGAGGGACGGACTGAAGCTTTCTTT | CASSLEGRTEAFF
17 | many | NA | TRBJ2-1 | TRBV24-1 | TGTGCCACCAGTGATTTGGCAGGGGGGGGGACGTACAATGAGCAGTTCTTC | CATSDLAGGGTYNEQFF
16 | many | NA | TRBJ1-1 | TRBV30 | TGTGCCTGGAGTGGCGGGACACCCATTTGGATCACTGAAGCTTTCTTT | CAWSGGTPIWITEAFF
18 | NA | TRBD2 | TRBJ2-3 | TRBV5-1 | TGCGCCAGCAGCCAACCCCACCTTGGAGGGAGGGCCGCAGATACGCAGTATTTT | CASSQPHLGGRAADTQYF
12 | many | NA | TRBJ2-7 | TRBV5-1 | TGTGCCAGCAGCTTAGAAGGGTACGAGCAGTACTTC | CASSLEGYEQYF